A single sample is the source of the 14 T cell receptor beta chains below, sequenced in a study of CD8+ T cells in alopecia areata. After isolation, RNA underwent reverse transcription to generate cDNA as the sequencing template. The assay was immunoSEQ multiplex PCR, and TCRdb's table has in-frame clones only and misses some. The sample has just over 150,000 clones; around 55% are singletons. The sequencing here drew on CD8+ T cells sorted from blood, taken at week 0. These receptors were collected from a human donor with alopecia areata.

This chain connects TRBV30 to TRBJ2-7; TRBD1 aligns across 10 bases. This CDR3 is 15 amino acids long. The germline V gene encodes CDR1 GTSNPN and CDR2 SVGIG (reference sequence). Trimming took 3 bases from V and 3 from J; bases not matched to a gene: 8. The CDR3, as DNA: TGTGCCTGGAGCGGTGGACAGGGGGTACGCTACGAGCAGTACTTC. This codes for CAWSGGQGVRYEQYF.

The rearrangement links TRBV29-1 to TRBJ2-7; 10 positions agree with TRBD1. Trimming at V came to 5 bases and at J to 2 bases, leaving 3 bases not matched to a gene. This CDR3 has 13 residues. Germline assignment: CDR1 SQVTM and CDR2 ANQGSEA. The CDR3 loop reads CSVRDRGPYEQYF. CDR3 coding DNA: TGCAGCGTTCGAGACAGGGGGCCCTACGAGCAGTACTTC.

The chain has TRBV30 and TRBJ1-2; TRBD1 aligns across 7 bases. CDR3 size: 13 residues. The V segment lost 5 bases and the J segment 2 bases; nucleotides outside the gene matches: 5. CDR1 GTSNPN and CDR2 SVGIG come from the germline V gene (reference sequence). CDR3 DNA sequence: TGTGCCTGGGGGAGACAGGGAAACTATGGCTACACCTTC. It codes for CAWGRQGNYGYTF.

V and J are TRBV7-6 and TRBJ2-7; no definite D call. V was cut by 5 bases and J by 7 bases, with 12 bases left in between. Per the germline V gene, CDR1 is SGHVS and CDR2 is FNYEAQ. There are 12 residues in the CDR3. The CDR3 region has the DNA TGTGCCAGCAGCGGCCCGGGTCGGGAGCAGTACTTC. Amino acid sequence: CASSGPGREQYF.

The chain uses TRBV2 and TRBJ1-1, with D hard to call. CDR3 length: 11 amino acids. Between the trimmed V and J ends, which lost 9 bases and 7 bases, there was a span of 12 bases. Germline CDR1 SNHLY, CDR2 FYNNEI. This CDR3 is CASLNWDEAFF. The CDR3 region has the DNA TGTGCCAGTCTAAATTGGGATGAAGCTTTCTTT.

This clone has more than one count but fewer than ten. This rearrangement joins TRBV29-1 to TRBJ2-7, with D tentatively TRBD1 or TRBD2 (5 bases each). This CDR3 has 11 amino acids. The germline V gene encodes CDR1 SQVTM and CDR2 ANQGSEA. V shed 2 bases and J shed 7 bases, with 9 bases lying between them. In DNA form, the CDR3 reads TGCAGCGTTGAAAGATGGGGGGAGCAGTACTTC. This translates into CSVERWGEQYF.

Concerning this clone: Distinct nucleotide sequences in the sample also encode this CDR3. The J gene is TRBJ2-7, the V gene TRBV29-1, with 10 bases aligning to TRBD1. Germline V gene lookup returns CDR1 SQVTM and CDR2 ANQGSEA. The junction had 4 bases not matched to a gene; V was cut back by 4 bases and J by 7 bases. This CDR3 is built from 12 residues. CDR3 sequence (DNA): TGCAGCGTTGGACAGGGGGCGGGGGAGCAGTACTTC. Translating it yields CSVGQGAGEQYF.

This rearrangement joins TRBV9 to TRBJ1-6; TRBD1 might be the D (6 bases). Trimming removed 0 bases at V and 9 bases at J, with 10 bases between. Germline CDR1 SGDLS, CDR2 YYNGEE. This CDR3 contains 14 residues. CDR3 in amino acids: CASSVEGVGSPLHF. The CDR3, as DNA: TGTGCCAGCAGCGTAGAGGGGGTCGGTTCACCCCTCCACTTT.

V gene TRBV9 combines with J gene TRBJ2-7; TRBD1 aligns across 9 bases. The CDR3 is 14 amino acids. Germline V CDR1 and CDR2: SGDLS, YYNGEE. V trimming: 4 bases; J trimming: 5 bases; junction bases outside the gene matches: 7. The CDR3 spells CASSPTTGGDEQYF. CDR3 sequence (DNA): TGTGCCAGCAGCCCAACGACAGGGGGGGACGAGCAGTACTTC.

The V gene is TRBV7-2, the J gene TRBJ2-2, with 11 bases identical to TRBD1. Unmatched junction bases numbered 6, after V lost 7 bases and J lost 5 bases. The CDR3 is 15 residues long. Germline CDR1 is SGHTA and CDR2 is FQGNSA. The DNA of the CDR3 is TGTGCCAGCAACGCGGGACAGGGGGGAACCGGGGAGCTGTTTTTT. Protein sequence: CASNAGQGGTGELFF.

The chain couples TRBV20-1 to TRBJ2-7, with D perhaps TRBD1 (5 bases). V dropped 5 bases and J dropped 5 bases, with 10 bases sitting between them. CDR1 and CDR2 (germline): DFQATT, SNEGSKA (reference sequence). This CDR3 region has 11 residues. CDR3 in amino acids: CSARKGNEQYF. The CDR3 coding sequence is TGCAGTGCTCGTAAGGGGAACGAGCAGTACTTC.

The gene calls are TRBV23-1 and TRBJ2-5; TRBD1 matches at 7 bases. TRBV23-1 is an open reading frame, and its role is uncertain. J gave up 5 bases and V 5 bases, and 11 bases lay outside the gene matches. The CDR3 is 15 amino acids. CDR3: CASSSWTQGVETQYF. The DNA for the CDR3 is TGCGCCAGCAGTTCCTGGACCCAGGGGGTTGAGACCCAGTACTTC.

This clone was counted between two and nine times. The rearrangement links TRBV14 to TRBJ2-2; D remains ambiguous. V lost 4 bases to trimming and J lost 1 base, with 10 bases between them. This CDR3 contains 15 residues. From germline, CDR1 is SGHDN and CDR2 FVKESK. CDR3 bases: TGTGCCAGCAGCCTCGGGCTCCTGAACACCGGGGAGCTGTTTTTT. Encoded protein: CASSLGLLNTGELFF.

This chain connects TRBV9 to TRBJ2-7; a possible D gene is TRBD2 (6 bases). This CDR3 spans 13 amino acids. Germline V CDR1 and CDR2: SGDLS, YYNGEE. The V end was cut by 3 bases, the J end by 3 bases, with 10 bases between. CDR3: CASSGGLHYEQYF. CDR3 coding DNA: TGTGCCAGCAGCGGGGGACTTCACTACGAGCAGTACTTC.